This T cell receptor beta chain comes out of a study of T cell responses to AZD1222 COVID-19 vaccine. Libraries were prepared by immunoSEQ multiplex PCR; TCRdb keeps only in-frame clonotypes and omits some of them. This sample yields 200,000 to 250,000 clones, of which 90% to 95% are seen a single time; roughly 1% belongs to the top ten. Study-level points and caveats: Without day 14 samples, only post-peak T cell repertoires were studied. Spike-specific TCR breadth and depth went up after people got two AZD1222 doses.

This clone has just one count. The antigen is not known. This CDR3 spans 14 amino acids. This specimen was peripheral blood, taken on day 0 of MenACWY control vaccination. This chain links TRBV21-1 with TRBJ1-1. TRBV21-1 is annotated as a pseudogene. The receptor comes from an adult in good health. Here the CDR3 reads CASSKVGPPTEAFF. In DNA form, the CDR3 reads TGTGCCAGCAGCAAAGTGGGACCGCCCACTGAAGCTTTCTTT.